A selection of T cell receptor beta chains follows, all from one sample in a study of shared clonotypes between healthy human individuals. The assay was immunoSEQ multiplex PCR, and TCRdb's table has in-frame clones only and misses some. The table includes roughly 700,000 clones, around 74% detected once. Sequenced sample: memory CD4+ T cells sorted from blood. The receptors here all came from a woman in her 30s in good health. The CDR3 runs from the conserved cysteine through the conserved F or W. Each record gives: clone size, V gene, J gene, D gene, CDR3 DNA, CDR3 protein. The D gene is left open where the match is weak. Clone size is shown for a subset of rows, as once, few, many or a class of expanded clone.

>few|TRBV11-2|TRBJ2-1|-
TGTGCCAGCACTAAGGCAGGGCGGAGCTCCTACAATGAGCAGTTCTTC
CASTKAGRSSYNEQFF
>-|TRBV25-1|TRBJ2-7|TRBD2
TGTGCCAGCAGTGAGGAAACTAGCGGGAGGACTAGCTCCTACGAGCAGTACTTC
CASSEETSGRTSSYEQYF
>-|TRBV5-1|TRBJ1-5|-
TGCGCCAGCAGCTCCGCAGAGCTGTTTAATCAGCCCCAGCATTTT
CASSSAELFNQPQHF
>-|TRBV6-6|TRBJ1-2|-
TGTGCCAGCAGTTACTTTCCCGGCCAGCGGGGCTACACCTTC
CASSYFPGQRGYTF
>-|TRBV9|TRBJ2-1|-
TGTGCCAGCAGCTTGACTAGTGTGGGAAATGAGCAGTTCTTC
CASSLTSVGNEQFF
>few|TRBV6-5|TRBJ1-5|TRBD1
TGTGCCAGCCGGGGACAGGGTGGCAATCAGCCCCAGCATTTT
CASRGQGGNQPQHF
>-|TRBV19|TRBJ2-7|TRBD1
TGTGCCAGTAGTGCGGACAGGGTACACGAGCAGTACTTC
CASSADRVHEQYF
>-|TRBV28|TRBJ1-5|-
TGTGCCAGCAGCCTTATGGCCGGCCAGGGACAGCCCCAGCATTTT
CASSLMAGQGQPQHF
>-|TRBV18|TRBJ1-1|-
TGTGCCAGCTCACCACCTTGGGGGGTGGTAAGGAACACTGAAGCTTTCTTT
CASSPPWGVVRNTEAFF
>-|TRBV7-9|TRBJ1-1|TRBD1
TGTGCCAGCAGCGGGGACAGGGGGAACACTGAAGCTTTCTTT
CASSGDRGNTEAFF
>-|TRBV11-2|TRBJ2-7|-
TGTGCCAGCAGCACGAACCGGGGCCCTTCCTACGAGCAGTACTTC
CASSTNRGPSYEQYF
>-|TRBV5-8|TRBJ1-1|-
TGTGCCAGCCCCGAATGGACTGAAGCTTTCTTT
CASPEWTEAFF
>-|TRBV7-3|TRBJ2-3|-
TGTGCCAGCAGCTTAACCCCCGGGAATACGCAGTATTTT
CASSLTPGNTQYF
>few|TRBV2|TRBJ1-2|-
TGTGCCAGCAGTGACGCATCGGGATACAGCTATGGCTACACCTTC
CASSDASGYSYGYTF
>-|TRBV6-1|TRBJ2-7|-
TGTGCCAGCAAAGTAGGGCAGGCTGTCTACGAGCAGTACTTC
CASKVGQAVYEQYF
>-|TRBV2|TRBJ2-7|TRBD2
TGTGCCAGCACCCGGCTAGCGGGAGCCGAGCAGTACTTC
CASTRLAGAEQYF
>-|TRBV27|TRBJ1-1|-
TGTGCCAGCAGTTCCGCAAGCAGGCTGGTGGCTGAAGCTTTCTTT
CASSSASRLVAEAFF
>-|TRBV29-1|TRBJ2-1|-
TGCAGCGTTGAAGGGACTGAGTACAATGAGCAGTTCTTC
CSVEGTEYNEQFF
>few|TRBV7-9|TRBJ2-1|-
TGTGCCAGCAGTATTACGGAGGGCATAGATGAGCAGTTCTTC
CASSITEGIDEQFF
>-|TRBV6-1|TRBJ2-6|TRBD2
TGTGCCAGCAGTGAAGAGATTAGCGGGAGGGCTGGGGCCAACGTCCTGACTTTC
CASSEEISGRAGANVLTF
>-|TRBV7-9|TRBJ1-1|-
TGTGCCAGCAGCTCCCAGATCGTCCAGGGAGGAGCTTTCTTT
CASSSQIVQGGAFF
>-|TRBV27|TRBJ2-1|TRBD1
TGTGCCAGCAGGCGAACGACAGGGGGGAATGGAAATGAGCAGTTCTTC
CASRRTTGGNGNEQFF
>-|TRBV6-5|TRBJ2-5|TRBD1
TGTGCCAGCAGTTACTCGGGAGAGGGGGCGAGGGAGACCCAGTACTTC
CASSYSGEGARETQYF
>-|TRBV11-2|TRBJ2-1|TRBD1
TGTGCCAGCAGCCTAATCGACAGGGTCCCGTACAATGAGCAGTTCTTC
CASSLIDRVPYNEQFF
>few|TRBV27|TRBJ1-1|-
TGTGCCAGCGGCCCTTCAATGTTCTCTGAAGCTTTCTTT
CASGPSMFSEAFF
>once|TRBV18|TRBJ1-2|-
TGTGCCAGCTCACCGCAAGAAGGGCGAACTTATGGCTACACCTTC
CASSPQEGRTYGYTF
>-|TRBV29-1|TRBJ2-5|-
TGCAGCGTTGAAGAAGGGGGAACCCAGTACTTC
CSVEEGGTQYF
>-|TRBV5-1|TRBJ2-3|-
TGCGCCAGCAGCTGGTGGACCGGGACCTCCTCCACAGATACGCAGTATTTT
CASSWWTGTSSTDTQYF
>-|TRBV2|TRBJ2-3|TRBD2
TGTGCCAGCATAGCGGGTCCCCTGCCAGATACGCAGTATTTT
CASIAGPLPDTQYF
>once|TRBV19|TRBJ2-2|-
TGTGCCAGTAGTTCGGCAGGGGACACCGGGGAGCTGTTTTTT
CASSSAGDTGELFF
>-|TRBV4-2|TRBJ2-5|-
TGTGCCAGCAGCTCCGGGCAGGGACAAGAGACCCAGTACTTC
CASSSGQGQETQYF
>-|TRBV2|TRBJ2-3|-
TGTGCCAGCAATGGACCCTGGGGGCCCGGCACAGATACGCAGTATTTT
CASNGPWGPGTDTQYF
>-|TRBV29-1|TRBJ2-5|-
-
CSVDFRGPVVGETQYF
>-|TRBV7-2|TRBJ1-6|-
TGTGCCAGCAGCTCCGCATTTGGCCCGAATTCACCCCTCCACTTT
CASSSAFGPNSPLHF
>once|TRBV19|TRBJ2-3|-
TGTGCCAGTAGTAGATTTACTAGCACAGATACGCAGTATTTT
CASSRFTSTDTQYF
>-|TRBV5-6|TRBJ1-2|-
TGTGCCAGCAGCTTGCTTGGCAGGACCTATGGCTACACCTTC
CASSLLGRTYGYTF
>-|TRBV2|TRBJ2-2|-
TGTGCCAGCAGAGAGAACACCGGGGAGCTGTTTTTT
CASRENTGELFF
>few|TRBV5-1|TRBJ1-2|-
TGCGCCAGCAGCTTGGCCGGGCAGGGTCATGGCTACACCTTC
CASSLAGQGHGYTF
>once|TRBV18|TRBJ1-2|TRBD1
TGTGCCAGCTCACTACAATACAGGGGCAATGGCTACACCTTC
CASSLQYRGNGYTF
>-|TRBV5-1|TRBJ2-1|-
TGCGCCAGCAGCACCCAGACTGGATACAATGAGCAGTTCTTC
CASSTQTGYNEQFF
>-|TRBV6-1|TRBJ2-7|-
TGTGCCAGCAGTGAAGGTTACATACTCTACGAGCAGTACTTC
CASSEGYILYEQYF
>-|TRBV5-1|TRBJ2-4|TRBD2
TGCGCCAGCAGCGAGACTAGCGGGAGTCAAAACATTCAGTACTTC
CASSETSGSQNIQYF
>-|TRBV18|TRBJ1-2|-
TGTGCCAGCTCACCGAGTCAAACCTACTATGGCTACACCTTC
CASSPSQTYYGYTF
>-|TRBV11-2|TRBJ1-1|-
TGTGCCAGCAGCTTAGCAACAGGGCGGACCACTGAAGCTTTCTTT
CASSLATGRTTEAFF
>-|TRBV2|TRBJ2-2|TRBD2
TGTGCCAGCGTTCTAGCGGGAGGCGCGAACACCGGGGAGCTGTTTTTT
CASVLAGGANTGELFF
>-|TRBV7-9|TRBJ2-1|-
TGTGCCAGCAGCTATCGGGACGGTTCCTACAATGAGCAGTTCTTC
CASSYRDGSYNEQFF
>-|TRBV7-8|TRBJ2-4|-
TGTGCCAGCAGCTTTTATCCCGGGGCCCCTCATGGCAAAAACATTCAGTACTTC
CASSFYPGAPHGKNIQYF
>-|TRBV28|TRBJ1-2|TRBD1
TGTGCCAGCAGTTCGACAGGGGCCACTGCTAACTATGGCTACACCTTC
CASSSTGATANYGYTF
>-|TRBV27|TRBJ2-7|-
TGTGCCAGCAGTTTAAACCCGGTATCCTACGAGCAGTACTTC
CASSLNPVSYEQYF